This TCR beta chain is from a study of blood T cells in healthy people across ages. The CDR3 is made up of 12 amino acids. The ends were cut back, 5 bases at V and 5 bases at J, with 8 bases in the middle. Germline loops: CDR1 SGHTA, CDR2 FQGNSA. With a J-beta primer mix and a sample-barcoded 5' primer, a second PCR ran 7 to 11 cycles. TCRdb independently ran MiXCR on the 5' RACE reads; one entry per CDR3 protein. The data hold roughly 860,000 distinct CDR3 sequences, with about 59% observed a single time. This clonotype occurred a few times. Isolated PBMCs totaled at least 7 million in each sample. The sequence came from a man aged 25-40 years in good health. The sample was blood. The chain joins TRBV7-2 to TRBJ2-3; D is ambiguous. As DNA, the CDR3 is TGTGCCAGCAGCCCAGACGGAGATACGCAGTATTTT. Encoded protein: CASSPDGDTQYF.